This TCR beta chain was sequenced for a study of blood T cell repertoires in COVID-19. As for the study in general: Sites across the United States, Italy and Spain contributed samples from acute and convalescent COVID-19. T cells, B-cell-depleted T cells, or PBMCs provided the cDNA or gDNA that served as material.

Original processing notes: Reference gene primer amplification yielded estimated nucleated cell counts. The method was immunoSEQ multiplex PCR; TCRdb's version includes in-frame clones alone and lacks a portion of them. For V, J and clone size, that table is used; D and trimming come from the DNA. The table has approximately 110,000 clones, more than 80% seen once. CDR3 size: 13 residues. V dropped 6 bases and J dropped 7; count of bases not matched to a gene: 5. Germline-derived CDR1 and CDR2 are MNHNY and SVGAGI (reference sequence). It was during active infection that Seattle patients were enrolled and then longitudinally followed.

Sequencing was carried out using peripheral blood. This clonotype was sampled from a woman of 80 years or more with COVID-19, enrolled during active disease. The rearrangement links TRBV6-6 to TRBJ1-4; 7 bases align to TRBD1. CDR3 coding DNA: TGTGCCAGCAGGGCAGGGGGGTCTGAAAAACTGTTTTTT. It encodes CASRAGGSEKLFF.